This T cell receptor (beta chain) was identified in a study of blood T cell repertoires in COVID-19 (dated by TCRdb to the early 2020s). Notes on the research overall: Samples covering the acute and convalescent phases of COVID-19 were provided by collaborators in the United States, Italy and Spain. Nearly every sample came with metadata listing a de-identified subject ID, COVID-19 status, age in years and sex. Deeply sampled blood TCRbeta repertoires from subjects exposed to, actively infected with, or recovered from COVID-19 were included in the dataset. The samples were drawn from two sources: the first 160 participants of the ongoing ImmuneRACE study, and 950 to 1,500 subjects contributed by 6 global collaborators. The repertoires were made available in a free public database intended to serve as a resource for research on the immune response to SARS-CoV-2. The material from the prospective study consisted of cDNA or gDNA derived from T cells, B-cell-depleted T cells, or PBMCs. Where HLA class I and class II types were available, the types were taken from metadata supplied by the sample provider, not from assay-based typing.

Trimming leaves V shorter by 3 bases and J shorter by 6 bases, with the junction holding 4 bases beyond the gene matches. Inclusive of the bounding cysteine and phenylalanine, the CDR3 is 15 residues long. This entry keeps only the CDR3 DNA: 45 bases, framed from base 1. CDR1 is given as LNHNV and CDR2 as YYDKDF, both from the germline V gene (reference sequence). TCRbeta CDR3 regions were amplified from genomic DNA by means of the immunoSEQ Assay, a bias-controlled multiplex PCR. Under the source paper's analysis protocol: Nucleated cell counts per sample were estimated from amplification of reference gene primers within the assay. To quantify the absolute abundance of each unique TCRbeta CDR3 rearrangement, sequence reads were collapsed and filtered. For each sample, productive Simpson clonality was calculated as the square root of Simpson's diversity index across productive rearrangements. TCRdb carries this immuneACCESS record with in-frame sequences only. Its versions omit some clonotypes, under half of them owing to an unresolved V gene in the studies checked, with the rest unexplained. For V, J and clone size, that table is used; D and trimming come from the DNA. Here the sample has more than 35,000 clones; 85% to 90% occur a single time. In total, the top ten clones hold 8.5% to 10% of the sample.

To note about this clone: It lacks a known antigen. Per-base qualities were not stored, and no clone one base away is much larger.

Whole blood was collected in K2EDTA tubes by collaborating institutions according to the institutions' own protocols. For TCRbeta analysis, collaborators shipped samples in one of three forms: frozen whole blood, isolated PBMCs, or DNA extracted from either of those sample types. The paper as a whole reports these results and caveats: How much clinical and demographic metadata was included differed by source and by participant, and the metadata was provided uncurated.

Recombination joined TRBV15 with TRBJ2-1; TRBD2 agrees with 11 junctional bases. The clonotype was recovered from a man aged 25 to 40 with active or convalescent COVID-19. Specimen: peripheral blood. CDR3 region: CATSSTSGSINEQFF. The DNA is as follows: TGTGCCACCAGCAGCACTAGCGGGAGTATCAATGAGCAGTTCTTC.